What follows are 22 T cell receptor beta chains derived from one specimen sequenced in a study of cytomegalovirus exposure and HLA in healthy donors. The PCR made use of 60 Vbeta and 13 Jbeta primers. Assay used: immunoSEQ multiplex PCR; TCRdb lists only in-frame clones, some missing. The sample lists 150,000 to 200,000 clones; 75% to 80% were seen once. Material for sequencing was PBMCs. Receptor source: a woman between 50 and 59 years old in good health and CMV-seropositive.

The J gene is TRBJ1-2, the V gene TRBV9, with 11 bases aligning to TRBD1. V shed 4 bases and J 8 bases; nucleotides not matched to a gene: 7. Per germline, CDR1 SGDLS and CDR2 YYNGEE. The CDR3 has 14 residues. Here the CDR3 DNA reads TGTGCCAGCAGCAAAGGACAGGGGGCATGGGGCTACACCTTC. This encodes CASSKGQGAWGYTF.

The J gene is TRBJ2-6, the V gene TRBV19, with 7 bases matching TRBD2. J gave up 2 bases and V 11 bases, and 12 bases lay outside the gene matches. The CDR3 has 16 residues. CDR1 and CDR2 (germline): LNHDA, SQIVND (reference sequence). Here the CDR3 reads CAASPWEGTGANVLTF. The CDR3 DNA reads as TGTGCCGCAAGCCCCTGGGAGGGAACTGGGGCCAACGTCCTGACTTTC.

The genes are TRBV10-2 and TRBJ2-1; TRBD2 matches at 7 bases. The CDR3 sequence is 13 residues long. CDR1 and CDR2 from the germline V gene are WSHSY and SAAADI. The V gene end was trimmed by 10 bases and the J gene end by 5 bases; junction bases not matched to a gene: 8. CDR3 sequence (DNA): TGCGCCACGGGCGGGCGGGAGAACAATGAGCAGTTCTTC. It specifies CATGGRENNEQFF.

The V call is TRBV5-6, the J call TRBJ2-7, with D hard to call. V was shortened by 0 bases and J by 3 bases, with 7 bases between the two germline ends. This CDR3 has 13 amino acids. Germline V gene data show CDR1 as SGHDT and CDR2 as YYEEEE. Here the CDR3 DNA reads TGTGCCAGCAGCTTGGGTAGTGACTACGAGCAGTACTTC. It is translated as CASSLGSDYEQYF.

The chain carries TRBV2 and TRBJ2-5, with unresolved D. The CDR3 covers 13 residues. Germline assignment: CDR1 SNHLY and CDR2 FYNNEI. Trimming pared 6 bases from V and 1 base from J, leaving 9 bases between. CDR3 nucleotide sequence: TGTGCCAGCAGCCTGACTCGCCAAGAGACCCAGTACTTC. Protein product: CASSLTRQETQYF.

This clone was seen a handful of times. The chain uses TRBV5-1 and TRBJ2-3, with TRBD1 matching 11 bases. This CDR3 spans 18 amino acids. Germline CDR1 is SGHRS and CDR2 is YFSETQ. The trim removed 0 bases at V and 3 bases at J, leaving 9 bases unmatched. The CDR3 DNA follows: TGCGCCAGCAGCTTGGAGCCGGGACAGGGGGATGGAACAGATACGCAGTATTTT. Residues: CASSLEPGQGDGTDTQYF.

This clone appeared a few times. The V call is TRBV6-5, the J call TRBJ2-5; TRBD1 matches 9 bases. Losses at the gene ends were 2 bases for V and 5 bases for J; bases not matched to a gene: 6. Germline CDR1 MNHEY, CDR2 SVGAGI. This CDR3 has 15 residues. CDR3 sequence reads: CASSYLGQGMETQYF. In DNA, the CDR3 is TGTGCCAGCAGTTACCTGGGACAGGGCATGGAGACCCAGTACTTC.

The chain uses TRBV29-1 and TRBJ1-2; D is unclear. The CDR3 totals 13 residues. Trimming removed 0 bases at V and 1 base at J, with 6 bases between. The germline V gene encodes CDR1 SQVTM and CDR2 ANQGSEA. The CDR3 nucleotides read TGCAGCGTTGAAGAAACGCGTAACTATGGCTACACCTTC. Protein: CSVEETRNYGYTF.

The V call is TRBV9, the J call TRBJ2-1, with TRBD1 identical over 9 bases. J gave up 9 bases and V 0 bases, and 7 bases lay outside the gene matches. Germline V gene data show CDR1 as SGDLS and CDR2 as YYNGEE. The CDR3 has 15 amino acids. The CDR3 DNA reads TGTGCCAGCAGCGTAGTTGGGACAGGGTCCAGTGAGCAGTTCTTC. Translated: CASSVVGTGSSEQFF.

Turning to this clone: Mismatch with germline at one junction end may stem from a read error. The chain carries TRBV5-6 and TRBJ1-2; a weak D match, TRBD1 (5 bases). This CDR3 region has 13 residues. CDR1 SGHDT and CDR2 YYEEEE come from the germline V gene. The CDR3: CASSLVSTMATGF. In DNA form, the CDR3 reads TGTGCCAGCAGCTTGGTGTCTACTATGGCTACAGGTTTC.

The gene calls are TRBV6-1 and TRBJ1-5, with 9 bases matching TRBD1. The V gene's germline CDR1 is MNHNS and CDR2 SASEGT. With V trimmed by 6 bases and J by 4 bases, 7 bases remained unmatched. The CDR3 has 15 amino acids. Here the CDR3 DNA reads TGTGCCAGCAGACCCGACAGGGGGAGTAATCAGCCCCAGCATTTT. Amino acids: CASRPDRGSNQPQHF.

This clone was counted only a few times. The rearrangement uses TRBV10-3 and TRBJ1-2; 10 bases are a match to TRBD1. The CDR3 spans 15 residues. The V segment lost 3 bases and the J segment 4 bases; nucleotides outside the gene matches: 5. The V gene's germline CDR1 is ENHRY and CDR2 SYGVKD. The CDR3 coding sequence is TGTGCCATCAGTGAAGGGACAGGGGCGGGCTATGGCTACACCTTC. The encoded protein is CAISEGTGAGYGYTF.

The rearrangement links TRBV18 to TRBJ1-2; no definite D call. Trimming pared 5 bases from V and 2 bases from J, leaving 9 bases between. The CDR3 is 13 amino acids. CDR1 is KGHSH, CDR2 LQKENI, per germline. The CDR3 nucleotides read TGTGCCAGCTCAGCCCGAGCGAACTATGGCTACACCTTC. Protein: CASSARANYGYTF.

The chain employs TRBV4-1 and TRBJ2-5; 12 positions agree with TRBD1. The CDR3 extends over 17 amino acids. V gave up 3 bases and J gave up 5 bases; unmatched junction bases: 10. CDR1 is MGHRA, CDR2 YSYEKL, per germline. The CDR3 DNA is TGCGCCAGCAGCCAGACCGGGACAGGGGGCTTAGAGGAGACCCAGTACTTC. Its protein product is CASSQTGTGGLEETQYF.

This chain joins TRBV2 and TRBJ2-7; D gene uncertain. V lost 3 bases, J lost 7 bases, and 7 bases lay in between. The CDR3 consists of 11 residues. Germline lookup yields CDR1 SNHLY and CDR2 FYNNEI. The CDR3 bases are TGTGCCAGCAGTGACGCCCGGGAGCAGTACTTC. It translates to CASSDAREQYF. The full variable domain, in which reference TRBV2 and TRBJ2-7 provide the parts outside the CDR3, is EPEVTQTPSHQVTQMGQEVILRCVPISNHLYFYWYRQILGQKVEFLVSFYNNEISEKSEIFDDQFSVERPDGSNFTLKIRSTKLEDSAMYFCASSDAREQYFGPGTRLTVT.

This sequence joins TRBV5-6 and TRBJ1-2, with D tentatively TRBD1 (5 bases). Looked up from germline, CDR1 is SGHDT and CDR2 is YYEEEE. The CDR3 runs to 15 residues. V lost 0 bases and J 2 bases, leaving 11 bases between the germline ends. CDR3 in amino acids: CASSLASTGNYGYTF. The CDR3 DNA sequence: TGTGCCAGCAGCTTGGCCAGTACAGGCAACTATGGCTACACCTTC.

The chain couples TRBV7-8 to TRBJ1-1, with TRBD1 as a possible D gene (5 bases). Germline V CDR1 and CDR2: SGHVS, FQNEAQ. The CDR3 extends over 14 amino acids. Trimming took off 2 bases at V and 0 bases at J, with 7 bases between the two ends. The CDR3 loop is CASSLSGMNTEAFF. For the CDR3, the DNA is TGTGCCAGCAGCTTATCAGGGATGAACACTGAAGCTTTCTTT.

The rearrangement links TRBV27 to TRBJ2-2, with TRBD1 identical over 7 bases. In germline, CDR1 is MNHEY, CDR2 SMNVEV (reference sequence). This CDR3 is built from 15 residues. The V segment lost 3 bases and the J segment 5 bases; nucleotides outside the gene matches: 6. CDR3: CASSLERGQTGELFF. Written as DNA, the CDR3 is TGTGCCAGCAGTTTGGAAAGGGGGCAAACCGGGGAGCTGTTTTTT.

The CDR3 DNA reads TGTGCCAGCAGCTTAGTATGGGCGGGGGCTTCCGGGGAGCAGTTCTTC. Protein sequence: CASSLVWAGASGEQFF. The J gene is TRBJ2-1, the V gene TRBV7-2, with a possible D match to TRBD2 (7 bases). The germline CDR1 and CDR2 sequences are SGHTA and FQGNSA. CDR3 size: 16 residues. The V gene lost 1 base and the J gene lost 10 bases, with 20 bases spanning the gap. Variable domain in full (rest from reference TRBV7-2 and TRBJ2-1): GAGVSQSPSNKVTEKGKDVELRCDPISGHTALYWYRQSLGQGLEFLIYFQGNSAPDKSGLPSDRFSAERTGGSVSTLTIQRTQQEDSAVYLCASSLVWAGASGEQFFGPGTRLTVL.

This chain links TRBV15 with TRBJ2-7, with 10 bases lining up with TRBD1. V trimming: 2 bases; J trimming: 3 bases; junction bases outside the gene matches: 10. The CDR3 extends over 17 amino acids. CDR1 LNHNV and CDR2 YYDKDF come from the germline V gene (reference sequence). This CDR3 reads CATSRSLPGQGIYEQYF. The CDR3 DNA sequence: TGTGCCACCAGCAGATCACTTCCGGGACAGGGGATCTACGAGCAGTACTTC.

This chain joins TRBV5-1 and TRBJ1-1; D unclear. V gave up 8 bases and J gave up 2 bases, with 22 bases separating them. CDR3 length: 16 amino acids. Per the germline V gene, CDR1 is SGHRS and CDR2 is YFSETQ. CDR3 nucleotide sequence: TGCGCCAGTCGCCCCCGGACGGAGGGTACAAACACTGAAGCTTTCTTT. As protein: CASRPRTEGTNTEAFF.

The chain is built from TRBV6-5 and TRBJ1-6; the D gene is possibly TRBD1 (5 bases). The germline V gene has CDR1 MNHEY and CDR2 SVGAGI. V dropped 2 bases and J dropped 14 bases, with 16 bases sitting between them. This CDR3 has 14 amino acids. CDR3 bases: TGTGCCAGCAGTTACGGGGCATCCTTAGGAGCCCTCCACTTT. Amino acid sequence: CASSYGASLGALHF.